The clone carrying this T cell receptor (beta chain) was seen a few times. Its antigen is as yet unknown. It was with a sample-barcoded 5' primer and a J-beta primer mix that a second PCR of about 7 to 12 cycles was run. There were at least 2.5 million CDR3-containing paired-end reads obtained from each sample. TCRdb re-derived calls from the 5' RACE reads in MiXCR, one entry per CDR3 protein. The data show about 560,000 distinct CDR3 sequences, 25% to 35% seen once. This entry belongs to a study of blood T cells in healthy people across ages. Study findings and constraints: The study found more naive CD4+ cells and higher diversity in long-lived than aged donors.

These data are also associated with another study on T cells of mothers and their children. That work adds: The donor cohort consisted of three healthy Caucasian mothers and their six children. About 3 million TCR beta reads per child versus over 9 million per mother.

The sequence derives from a boy aged 2-15 years in good health. Sequenced: blood.

CDR3 in DNA: TGTGCCAGCAGCCCTCAGACAGGGGGAGATGGCTACACCTTC. Amino acids: CASSPQTGGDGYTF. The rearrangement joins TRBV7-2 to TRBJ1-2, with 9 bases fitting TRBD1. Germline assignment: CDR1 SGHTA and CDR2 FQGNSA. This CDR3 is 14 amino acids long. V shed 5 bases and J 6 bases; nucleotides not matched to a gene: 7.